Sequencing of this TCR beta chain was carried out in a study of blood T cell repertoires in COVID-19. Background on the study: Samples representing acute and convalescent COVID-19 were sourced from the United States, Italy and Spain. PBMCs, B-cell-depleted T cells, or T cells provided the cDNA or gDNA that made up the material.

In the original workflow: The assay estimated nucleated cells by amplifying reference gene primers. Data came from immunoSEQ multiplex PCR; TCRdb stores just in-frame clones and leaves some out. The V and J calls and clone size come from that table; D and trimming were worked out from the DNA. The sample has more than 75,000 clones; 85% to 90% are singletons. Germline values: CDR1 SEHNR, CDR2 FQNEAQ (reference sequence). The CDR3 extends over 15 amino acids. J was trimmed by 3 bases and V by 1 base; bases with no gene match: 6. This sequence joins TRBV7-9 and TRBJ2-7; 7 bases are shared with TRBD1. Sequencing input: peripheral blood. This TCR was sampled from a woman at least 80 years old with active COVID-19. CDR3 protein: CASSLVGQAYYEQYF. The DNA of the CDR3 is TGTGCCAGCAGCTTAGTAGGACAGGCATACTACGAGCAGTACTTC.